The 18 T cell receptor beta chains presented below share a single source sample, sequenced in a study of T cells in Graves' hyperthyroidism and ophthalmopathy. Authors of the study amplified TCR beta CDR3 regions from RNA transcripts. TCR CDR3 underwent first-round RT-PCR with the HTBI primer set. MiXCR was run by TCRdb on the multiplex PCR reads, yielding one entry per CDR3 protein. This table holds 250,000 to 400,000 distinct CDR3 sequences, approximately 15% found once. Input material: blood. The receptors shown here come from a woman aged 40 to 49 with Graves' ophthalmopathy.

Many counts were recorded for this clonotype. J is TRBJ2-1 and V is TRBV9; D is perhaps TRBD1 (6 bases). The germline V gene encodes CDR1 SGDLS and CDR2 YYNGEE. Trimming removed 0 bases at V and 7 bases at J, with 14 bases between. CDR3 length: 15 amino acids. CDR3 DNA sequence: TGTGCCAGCAGCGTAGAAGGGACAACCACGAATGAGCAGTTCTTC. Its protein product is CASSVEGTTTNEQFF.

At least ten counts were recorded for this clonotype. The chain carries TRBV12-3 or TRBV12-4 and TRBJ1-5; D perhaps matches TRBD1 (5 bases). The V and J ends lost 6 bases and 4 bases respectively, with 25 bases between them. There are 18 residues in the CDR3. CDR3 in amino acids: CASSDRTGAGWGNQPQHF. CDR3 sequence (DNA): TGTGCCAGCAGCGACAGAACTGGGGCCGGCTGGGGAAATCAGCCCCAGCATTTT.

This clonotype was seen ten or more times. The V call is TRBV29-1, the J call TRBJ2-7; tentatively, D is TRBD1 (6 bases). This CDR3 has 12 residues. Trimming took 5 bases from V and 2 from J, leaving 10 bases between them. The germline V gene has CDR1 SQVTM and CDR2 ANQGSEA. As DNA, the CDR3 is TGCAGCGTTCAACAGGGAGCCTACGAGCAGTACTTC. This codes for CSVQQGAYEQYF.

Points on this clonotype: A much larger clone is a single base away; this may be a read error. The chain uses TRBV28 and TRBJ1-2; D not certain. Germline assignment: CDR1 MDHEN and CDR2 SYDVKM. V gave up 7 bases and J gave up 4 bases, with 13 bases separating them. The CDR3 consists of 13 residues. CDR3 nucleotides: TGTGCCAGCATGAGGCCAGACCCCTATGGCTACACCTTC. Protein sequence: CASMRPDPYGYTF.

Remarks on this clonotype: A read error may explain this, as a much larger clone is one base away. This chain links TRBV5-1 with TRBJ2-3, with D unresolved. Germline CDR1 and CDR2: SGHRS and YFSETQ. The CDR3 has 15 amino acids. With 1 base removed from V and 4 bases from J, the gap between germline ends came to 13 bases. The CDR3 spells CASSLKTAGADTQYF. The CDR3 DNA sequence: TGCGCCAGCAGCTTGAAGACGGCAGGTGCAGATACGCAGTATTTT.

V is TRBV11-1 and J is TRBJ1-1; D gene uncertain. V dropped 1 base and J dropped 5 bases, with 11 bases sitting between them. The CDR3 has 14 amino acids. Germline-derived CDR1 and CDR2 are SGHAT and FQDESV (reference sequence). The CDR3 region has the DNA TGTGCCAGCAGCTTAGGTCAAGTGGCGACTGAAGCTTTCTTT. Translating gives CASSLGQVATEAFF.

The chain joins TRBV7-8 to TRBJ2-7; 11 bases are a match to TRBD2. Germline lookup yields CDR1 SGHVS and CDR2 FQNEAQ. This CDR3 contains 15 residues. J was trimmed by 3 bases and V by 5 bases; bases with no gene match: 6. Here the CDR3 DNA reads TGTGCCAGCAGCCAAACTAGCGGGGGTCTCTACGAGCAGTACTTC. As protein: CASSQTSGGLYEQYF.

The V gene is TRBV19, the J gene TRBJ1-1, with D possibly matching TRBD1 (6 bases). Germline V gene lookup returns CDR1 LNHDA and CDR2 SQIVND (reference sequence). This CDR3 has 15 residues. Trimming pared 4 bases from V and 1 base from J, leaving 13 bases between. The DNA for the CDR3 is TGTGCCAGTAGTAGCCGAAGGACAGCGAACACTGAAGCTTTCTTT. It translates to CASSSRRTANTEAFF.

The rearrangement joins TRBV19 to TRBJ1-1, with D tentatively TRBD1 (5 bases). Trimming shortened V by 3 bases and J by 5 bases, and 10 bases separated the two germline ends. In germline, CDR1 is LNHDA, CDR2 SQIVND (reference sequence). The CDR3 runs 13 residues. CDR3 sequence reads: CASSMGLWTEAFF. The CDR3 DNA sequence: TGTGCCAGTAGTATGGGGCTCTGGACTGAAGCTTTCTTT.

The chain couples TRBV5-8 to TRBJ1-1, with unresolved D. The germline V gene encodes CDR1 SGHTS and CDR2 YDEGEE. This CDR3 comprises 10 residues. V lost 3 bases and J 10 bases, leaving 7 bases between the germline ends. The CDR3 here is CASSYGRAFF. DNA for the CDR3: TGTGCCAGCAGCTATGGTAGAGCTTTCTTT.

This clonotype was counted ten times or more. The chain uses TRBV2 and TRBJ2-2; D gene unclear. Germline V lookup: CDR1 SNHLY, CDR2 FYNNEI. The CDR3 is 13 residues long. Trimming stripped 8 bases from V and 3 bases from J, with 10 bases between. The DNA for the CDR3 is TGTGCCAGCGGCAGGACGGACACCGGGGAGCTGTTTTTT. Its translation: CASGRTDTGELFF.

This clonotype has at least ten counts. V usage is TRBV12-3 or TRBV12-4 and J usage is TRBJ1-2; 8 bases agree with TRBD1. Trimming cost V 6 bases and J 1 base; bases outside gene matches: 4. The CDR3 has 14 residues. In nucleotides, the CDR3 is TGTGCCAGCAGCGACAGGGGAGTTAACTATGGCTACACCTTC. As protein: CASSDRGVNYGYTF.

This clonotype was observed a handful of times. The chain employs TRBV3-1 and TRBJ2-7; D possibly matches TRBD1 or TRBD2 (5 bases each). Trimming removed 0 bases from V and 3 bases from J, with 15 bases in between. The CDR3 runs 16 residues. The germline CDR1 and CDR2 sequences are LGHDT and YNNKEL (reference sequence). CDR3 nucleotides: TGTGCCAGCAGCCAAGATCCCGGGGCGGCAATCTACGAGCAGTACTTC. This translates into CASSQDPGAAIYEQYF.

This clonotype occurred many times. J is TRBJ1-3 and V is TRBV12-3 or TRBV12-4; no reliable D call. The CDR3 is 15 amino acids. Trimming took off 2 bases at V and 0 bases at J, with 8 bases between the two ends. The CDR3 DNA is TGTGCCAGCAGTTTATCCGGGCACTCTGGAAACACCATATATTTT. Amino acids: CASSLSGHSGNTIYF.

This clonotype was counted ten times or more. The gene calls are TRBV10-3 and TRBJ1-2; 7 bases map to TRBD1. Germline CDR1 reads ENHRY; CDR2 reads SYGVKD. The CDR3 is 12 amino acids. The V segment lost 9 bases and the J segment 4 bases; nucleotides outside the gene matches: 5. Here the CDR3 reads CAIGQALYGYTF. The DNA for the CDR3 is TGTGCCATAGGACAGGCTCTCTATGGCTACACCTTC.

This clonotype appeared many times. The J gene is TRBJ2-7, the V gene TRBV15, with D unclear. The CDR3 is 13 amino acids. The V and J ends lost 5 bases and 6 bases respectively, with 14 bases between them. Germline CDR1 LNHNV, CDR2 YYDKDF (reference sequence). The CDR3 sequence: CATSLGQGSEQYF. CDR3 nucleotide sequence: TGTGCCACCAGCCTTGGTCAAGGGTCCGAGCAGTACTTC.

This clonotype was picked up many times. The rearrangement uses TRBV19 and TRBJ1-1, with a possible D match to TRBD1 (5 bases). The V end was cut by 4 bases, the J end by 1 base, with 13 bases between. The CDR3 loop spans 15 amino acids. CDR1 and CDR2 from the germline V gene are LNHDA and SQIVND (reference sequence). The DNA of the CDR3 is TGTGCCAGTAGTACCCGCCGGAGGGGGAACACTGAAGCTTTCTTT. Translation gives CASSTRRRGNTEAFF.

This clonotype was recorded at least ten times. This sequence joins TRBV20-1 and TRBJ1-2, with 8 bases identical to TRBD1. From germline, CDR1 is DFQATT and CDR2 SNEGSKA (reference sequence). J gave up 7 bases and V 6 bases, and 13 bases lay outside the gene matches. The CDR3 consists of 14 residues. The CDR3 DNA reads TGCAGTGCCGAACCTTTGGACAGGGAATTTGGCTACACCTTC. Residues: CSAEPLDREFGYTF.